The clone carrying this TCR beta chain occurred many times. Antigen unknown. The data derive from a study of identical twins. Findings of the study overall: Partial confounding of zero-insertion analyses by invariant MAIT and iNKT cells was possible.

Template switching supplied a universal primer site; unique molecular identifiers were carried on the cDNA. TCRdb used MiXCR to reprocess the 5' RACE reads, holding one entry per CDR3 protein. The table includes some 600,000 distinct CDR3 sequences, just over 7% detected once. CDR3 length equals 14 residues. V gave up 0 bases and J gave up 4 bases, with 10 bases separating them. CDR1 and CDR2 from the germline V gene are SGDLS and YYNGEE. The sample was also linked to a second study, of yellow fever vaccine responses in identical twins.

Source material: PBMCs. The chain employs TRBV9 and TRBJ1-1; no definite D call. The clonotype originates from a woman aged 18-30 years in good health. The CDR3 bases are TGTGCCAGCAGCGTAGGGGTTCTTTCCACTGAAGCTTTCTTT. It codes for CASSVGVLSTEAFF.